The T cell receptor beta chain described here comes from a study of post-analysis software for immune sequencing data. Every TCR beta cDNA library bore unique molecular identifiers. TCRdb used MiXCR to reprocess the PCR reads, holding one entry per CDR3 protein. Of around 180,000 distinct CDR3 sequences listed, approximately 30% are singletons. General study results and limits: In patients, about 5 TRBV segments were more frequent than in controls, with TRBV5-6, TRBV5-1 and TRBV20-1 among them. Versus controls, multiple sclerosis patients showed significantly lower diversity (normalized Chao1).

Notes on this clonotype: Antigen: not known.

This CDR3 region has 15 residues. Germline V CDR1 and CDR2: KGHSH, LQKENI. The V end was cut by 3 bases, the J end by 5 bases, with 16 bases between. This clonotype was sampled from a girl aged 5-17 years with multiple sclerosis. Input material: blood. The V and J genes are TRBV18 and TRBJ1-1, with unresolved D. CDR3 region: CASSPRREVATEAFF. The CDR3 region has the DNA TGTGCCAGCTCACCCCGGAGAGAAGTGGCTACTGAAGCTTTCTTT.